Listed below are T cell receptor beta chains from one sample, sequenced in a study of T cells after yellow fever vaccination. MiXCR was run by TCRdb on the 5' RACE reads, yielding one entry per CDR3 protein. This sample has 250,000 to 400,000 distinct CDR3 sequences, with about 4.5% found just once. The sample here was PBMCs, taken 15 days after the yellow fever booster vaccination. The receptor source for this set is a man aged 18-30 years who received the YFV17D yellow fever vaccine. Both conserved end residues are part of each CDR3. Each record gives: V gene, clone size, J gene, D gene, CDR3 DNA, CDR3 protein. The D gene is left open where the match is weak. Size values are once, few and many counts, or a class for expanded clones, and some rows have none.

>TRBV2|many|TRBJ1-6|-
TGTGCCAGCAGTGGGGACACATATTCACCCCTCCACTTT
CASSGDTYSPLHF
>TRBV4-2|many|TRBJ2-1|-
TGTGCCAGCAGCCACGTTGATCTTGAGCAGTTCTTC
CASSHVDLEQFF
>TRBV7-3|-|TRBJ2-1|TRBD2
TGTGCCAGCAGCTCTAGCGGGGGGGTAAATGAGCAGTTCTTC
CASSSSGGVNEQFF
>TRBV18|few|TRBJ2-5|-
TGTGCCAGCTCATCGCGGACAGTGTACCAAGAGACCCAGTACTTC
CASSSRTVYQETQYF
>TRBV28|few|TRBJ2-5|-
TGTGCCGGATCACGGTCGGCGGGGCGGGAGACCCAGTACTTC
CAGSRSAGRETQYF
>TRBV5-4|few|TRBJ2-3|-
TGTGCCAGCAGCTTGTTAGGAACGGGCACAGATACGCAGTATTTT
CASSLLGTGTDTQYF
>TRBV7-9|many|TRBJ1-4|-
TGTGCCAGCAGCCAATCGAGCGTCGGGGCCACAACTAATGAAAAACTGTTTTTT
CASSQSSVGATTNEKLFF
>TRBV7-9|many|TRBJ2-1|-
TGTGCCAGCAGCCCCCAAGCGAATGAGCAGTTCTTC
CASSPQANEQFF
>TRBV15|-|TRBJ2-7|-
TGTGCCACCAGCAGAGATCTGGGCAGGGTGGGTGAGCAGTACTTC
CATSRDLGRVGEQYF
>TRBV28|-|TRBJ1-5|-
TGTGCCAGCAGACCTCCGGGGCGTCAGCCCCAGCATTTT
CASRPPGRQPQHF
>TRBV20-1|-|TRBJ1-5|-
TGCAGTGCTATGGGGGAAGGCAATCAGCCCCAGCATTTT
CSAMGEGNQPQHF
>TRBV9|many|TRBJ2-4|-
TGTGCCAGCAGCGGGACGGAGGGTAACATTCAGTACTTC
CASSGTEGNIQYF
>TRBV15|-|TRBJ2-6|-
TGTGCCACCAGCAGAGTACAGGGTTTTTCTGGGGCCAACGTCCTGACTTTC
CATSRVQGFSGANVLTF
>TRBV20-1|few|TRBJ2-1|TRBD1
TGCAGTGCAAGTACAGGGGTCAATGAGCAGTTCTTC
CSASTGVNEQFF
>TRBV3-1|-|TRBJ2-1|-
TGTGCCAGCAGCCAAGGTGGACATGAGCAGTTCTTC
CASSQGGHEQFF
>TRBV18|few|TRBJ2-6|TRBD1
TGTGCCAGCTCACCTCTTGGACAGGGGGCGACTGGGGCCAACGTCCTGACTTTC
CASSPLGQGATGANVLTF
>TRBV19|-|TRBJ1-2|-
TGTGCCACCGTAGAGATTGTGTGGAGGAGGTGGTCCAACTATGGCTACACCTTC
CATVEIVWRRWSNYGYTF
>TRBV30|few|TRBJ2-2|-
TGTGCCTGGAAGGTCGGGGAGCTGTTTTTT
CAWKVGELFF
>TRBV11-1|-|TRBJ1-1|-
TGTGCCAGCAGCCTGAGAGTCCAGGGATTGAACACTGAAGCTTTCTTT
CASSLRVQGLNTEAFF
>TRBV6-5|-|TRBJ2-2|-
TGTGCCAGCAGTTACGAGTCCGGGGAGCTGTTTTTT
CASSYESGELFF
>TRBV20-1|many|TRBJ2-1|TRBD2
TGCAGTGCGAACGGGGGGGGCCTGGAGCATGAGCAGTTCTTC
CSANGGGLEHEQFF
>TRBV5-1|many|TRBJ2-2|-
TGTGCCAGCAGCTTAGACACCGGGGAGCTGTTTTTT
CASSLDTGELFF
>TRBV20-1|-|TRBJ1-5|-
TGCAGTGCTAGGACAGCAACTAACCATCAGCCCCAGCATTTT
CSARTATNHQPQHF
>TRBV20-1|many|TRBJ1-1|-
TGCAGTCCAAACAGGGATATTTCGTACACTGAAGCTTTCTTT
CSPNRDISYTEAFF
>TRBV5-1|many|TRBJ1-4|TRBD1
TGCGCCAGCAGCGTTACCGGGACAGGGGGCGAAAAACTGTTTTTT
CASSVTGTGGEKLFF
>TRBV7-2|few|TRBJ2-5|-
TGTGCCAGCAGCACCGCCCAGGGATCGCAAGAGACCCAGTACTTC
CASSTAQGSQETQYF
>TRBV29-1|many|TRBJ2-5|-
TGCAGCGTTGAAGGCCAGCTACAAGAGACCCAGTACTTC
CSVEGQLQETQYF
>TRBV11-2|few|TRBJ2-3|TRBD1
TGTGCCAGCAGCTTAGTTTTAGGGGGCGAAGATACGCAGTATTTT
CASSLVLGGEDTQYF
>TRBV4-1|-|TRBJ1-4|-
TGCGCCAGCAGCCAACACCACCCAGGGAGTCAGGGTCGCGAAAAACTGTTTTTT
CASSQHHPGSQGREKLFF
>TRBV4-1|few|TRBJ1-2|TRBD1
TGCGCCAGCAGCCAACCCCAAGCCCGACAGGGAGCAGGATTTAACTATGGCTACACCTTC
CASSQPQARQGAGFNYGYTF
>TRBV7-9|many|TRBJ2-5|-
TGTGCCAGCAGCTTCCTCAGACAAGGTCAAGAGACCCAGTACTTC
CASSFLRQGQETQYF
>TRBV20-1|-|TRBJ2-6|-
TGCAGTGCTAGAGTAGGCGGCTCTGGGGCCAACGTCCTGACTTTC
CSARVGGSGANVLTF
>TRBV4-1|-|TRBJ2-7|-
TGCGCCAGCAGCCTAGAGCCCCTCTACGAGCAGTACTTC
CASSLEPLYEQYF
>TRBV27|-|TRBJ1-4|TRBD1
TGTGCCAGCAGTTTATACGGGCAGGGGGTAATTAATGAAAAACTGTTTTTT
CASSLYGQGVINEKLFF
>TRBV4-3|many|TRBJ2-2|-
TGCGCCAGCAGCCTGGGGGGGGCTGCGCACACCGGGGAGCTGTTTTTT
CASSLGGAAHTGELFF
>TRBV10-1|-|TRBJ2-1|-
TGCGCCAGCAGCCCTTTCAATACCGGTGAGCAGTTCTTC
CASSPFNTGEQFF
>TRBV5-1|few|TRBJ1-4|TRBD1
TGCGCCAGCAGCGGACCCGGGACAGGGTATGAAAAACTGTTTTTT
CASSGPGTGYEKLFF
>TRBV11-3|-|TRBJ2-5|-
TGTGCCAGCAGCTTCGGGGTCCAAGAGACCCAGTACTTC
CASSFGVQETQYF
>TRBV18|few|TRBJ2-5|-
TGTGCCAGCTCACCACCGCCGGGACACCTGTACCAAGAGACCCAGTACTTC
CASSPPPGHLYQETQYF
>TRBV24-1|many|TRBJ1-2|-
TGTGCCACCAGAAAGTCCCCAGGGAAGAACTATGGCTACACCTTC
CATRKSPGKNYGYTF
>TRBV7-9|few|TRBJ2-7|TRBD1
TGTGCCAGCAGCTCCCGGGACAGAAGCAACGAGCAGTACTTC
CASSSRDRSNEQYF
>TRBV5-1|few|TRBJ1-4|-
TGCGCCAGCAGTGGATTACCGAACGGTGAAAAACTGTTTTTT
CASSGLPNGEKLFF